This TCR beta chain was recorded in a study of blood T cells in healthy people across ages. Broader study findings: Per million T cells, TCR beta diversity dropped roughly linearly as age increased.

V was clipped by 2 bases and J by 8 bases, with 12 bases between them. Germline V lookup: CDR1 MNHEY, CDR2 SVGEGT. The CDR3 loop spans 13 amino acids. About this clonotype: The antigen remains undetermined.

Alongside a J-beta primer mix, a sample-barcoded 5' primer served in a second PCR lasting about 7 to 11 cycles. TCRdb used MiXCR to reprocess the 5' RACE reads, holding one entry per CDR3 protein. Among about 1.8 million distinct CDR3 sequences listed, 49% were seen once. This receptor was obtained from a woman aged 40 to 49 in good health. The V gene is TRBV6-2 or TRBV6-3, the J gene TRBJ1-2; the D gene is possibly TRBD1 (5 bases). The sequenced material came from blood. The chain's CDR3 is CASSYGTVGGYTF. The CDR3 DNA sequence: TGTGCCAGCAGTTACGGGACGGTGGGGGGCTACACCTTC.